This T cell receptor (beta chain) was sequenced in a study of T cell repertoires in cytomegalovirus infection. The overall study: Evidence of both CMV infection and a matching HLA type came from public TCR beta signatures.

Via MiXCR, TCRdb re-called the reads, giving one row per CDR3 protein. The sample carries 300,000 to 400,000 distinct CDR3 sequences, 25% to 30% recorded once. This clonotype appeared a few times. Its target is unknown. Germline V gives CDR1 SGHRS, CDR2 YFSETQ. V was pared by 0 bases and J by 7 bases, with 11 bases between. The CDR3 totals 15 residues. The material was cultured PBMCs, obtained from culture after CMV antigen stimulation. The receptor was derived from a human donor in good health (CMV status not recorded). Some clones in this sample may be carry-over from other donors' samples. J is TRBJ1-6 and V is TRBV5-1; D is undetermined. CDR3 loop: CASSLVDQRNSPLHF. The DNA of the CDR3 is TGCGCCAGCAGCTTGGTTGACCAACGGAATTCACCCCTCCACTTT.